The rows below give T cell receptor beta chains drawn from one sample of a study of cytomegalovirus exposure and HLA in healthy donors. Profiling relied on immunoSEQ multiplex PCR, and the TCRdb table lists in-frame clones only, not all of them. Seen here are roughly 190,000 clones, 9.5% to 15% observed once, and the top ten hold over 6.5%. The sequencing input was PBMCs. Receptor source: a man between 45 and 60 years old in good health and CMV-seropositive. Both conserved end residues are part of each CDR3. The D gene is left open where the match is weak. Expanded clones are given a class, and other clones once, few, many or no size at all.

v_call: TRBV5-1; clone_size: few; j_call: TRBJ2-7; d_call: NA; cdr3_nt: TGCGCCAGCAGCTTGGATCAGGGGAATAGCGAGCAGTACTTC; cdr3_aa: CASSLDQGNSEQYF
v_call: TRBV7-2; clone_size: few; j_call: TRBJ2-5; d_call: TRBD1; cdr3_nt: TGTGCCAGCAGCAACACAGGGGAGAAAGAGACCCAGTACTTC; cdr3_aa: CASSNTGEKETQYF
v_call: TRBV11-3; clone_size: few; j_call: TRBJ2-6; d_call: NA; cdr3_nt: TGTGCCAGCAGCTTCAGCTCTGGGGCCAACGTCCTGACTTTC; cdr3_aa: CASSFSSGANVLTF
v_call: TRBV10-3; clone_size: NA; j_call: TRBJ2-7; d_call: TRBD2; cdr3_nt: TGTGCCAGCCAACTAGCGGGGGTGGGCTACGAGCAGTACTTC; cdr3_aa: CASQLAGVGYEQYF
v_call: TRBV5-1; clone_size: NA; j_call: TRBJ1-2; d_call: NA; cdr3_nt: TGCGCCAGCAAGAGGAATTCCGACAGAGACTATGGCTACACCTTC; cdr3_aa: CASKRNSDRDYGYTF
v_call: TRBV5-6; clone_size: few; j_call: TRBJ2-5; d_call: NA; cdr3_nt: TGTGCCAGCAGCTTGGGACCCCCGGGCGGGGAAGAGACCCAGTACTTC; cdr3_aa: CASSLGPPGGEETQYF
v_call: TRBV5-1; clone_size: few; j_call: TRBJ1-2; d_call: NA; cdr3_nt: TGCGCCAGCAGCCAGGGGTATGGTGGCTACACCTTC; cdr3_aa: CASSQGYGGYTF
v_call: TRBV27; clone_size: NA; j_call: TRBJ2-2; d_call: TRBD2; cdr3_nt: TGTGCCAGCAATCTAGCGGGGGGCCAAACCGGGGAGCTGTTTTTT; cdr3_aa: CASNLAGGQTGELFF
v_call: TRBV7-2; clone_size: NA; j_call: TRBJ1-5; d_call: NA; cdr3_nt: TGTGCCAGCAGCTTAGGATCGGTGCGGAATCAGCCCCAGCATTTT; cdr3_aa: CASSLGSVRNQPQHF
v_call: TRBV7-8; clone_size: few; j_call: TRBJ1-1; d_call: NA; cdr3_nt: TGTGCCAGCAGCTCCTCTTGGAGCACTGAAGCTTTCTTT; cdr3_aa: CASSSSWSTEAFF
v_call: TRBV28; clone_size: few; j_call: TRBJ1-1; d_call: NA; cdr3_nt: TGTGCCAGCAGCGGGATCACTGAAGCTTTCTTT; cdr3_aa: CASSGITEAFF
v_call: TRBV6-5; clone_size: few; j_call: TRBJ2-2; d_call: TRBD1; cdr3_nt: TGTGCCAGCAGTTTAACAGGGGCCGGTACCGGGGAGCTGTTTTTT; cdr3_aa: CASSLTGAGTGELFF
v_call: TRBV30; clone_size: few; j_call: TRBJ2-6; d_call: NA; cdr3_nt: TGTGCCTTAAGGAACAGGGCGCTTGGGGCCAACGTCCTGACTTTC; cdr3_aa: CALRNRALGANVLTF
v_call: TRBV5-8; clone_size: few; j_call: TRBJ1-2; d_call: NA; cdr3_nt: TGTGCCAGCAGCTTGGGCTCGACAGGCCTTTACTATGGCTACACCTTC; cdr3_aa: CASSLGSTGLYYGYTF
v_call: TRBV4-3; clone_size: few; j_call: TRBJ1-2; d_call: NA; cdr3_nt: TGCGCCAGCAGCCAAGAGAGACTCCGTGGCTACACCTTC; cdr3_aa: CASSQERLRGYTF
v_call: TRBV9; clone_size: few; j_call: TRBJ2-3; d_call: NA; cdr3_nt: TGTGCCAGCAGCGTAGCTCAGAGGGATACGCAGTATTTT; cdr3_aa: CASSVAQRDTQYF
v_call: TRBV7-9; clone_size: few; j_call: TRBJ1-4; d_call: TRBD1; cdr3_nt: TGTGCCAGCAGCCCCTCGCCGGGACAGGCTAATGAAAAACTGTTTTTT; cdr3_aa: CASSPSPGQANEKLFF
v_call: TRBV5-4; clone_size: NA; j_call: TRBJ2-5; d_call: TRBD1; cdr3_nt: TGTGCCAGCAGCCACGACAGGGGAACCGAGACCCAGTACTTC; cdr3_aa: CASSHDRGTETQYF
v_call: TRBV7-2; clone_size: few; j_call: TRBJ1-1; d_call: NA; cdr3_nt: TGTGCCAGCAGCTCCCAGGGGAGGAACACTGAAGCTTTCTTT; cdr3_aa: CASSSQGRNTEAFF
v_call: TRBV27; clone_size: NA; j_call: TRBJ1-6; d_call: NA; cdr3_nt: TGTGCCAGCAGTTTCCTACAGGGCCCCGCATCACCCCTCCACTTT; cdr3_aa: CASSFLQGPASPLHF
v_call: TRBV19; clone_size: NA; j_call: TRBJ1-2; d_call: TRBD1; cdr3_nt: TGTGCCAGTAAGGACAGGGGGCTTGCTTCTAACTATGGCTACACCTTC; cdr3_aa: CASKDRGLASNYGYTF
v_call: TRBV4-3; clone_size: medium-sized; j_call: TRBJ2-7; d_call: NA; cdr3_nt: TGCGCCAGCAGCCCAAATTTGGTTGACAACGAGCAGTACTTC; cdr3_aa: CASSPNLVDNEQYF